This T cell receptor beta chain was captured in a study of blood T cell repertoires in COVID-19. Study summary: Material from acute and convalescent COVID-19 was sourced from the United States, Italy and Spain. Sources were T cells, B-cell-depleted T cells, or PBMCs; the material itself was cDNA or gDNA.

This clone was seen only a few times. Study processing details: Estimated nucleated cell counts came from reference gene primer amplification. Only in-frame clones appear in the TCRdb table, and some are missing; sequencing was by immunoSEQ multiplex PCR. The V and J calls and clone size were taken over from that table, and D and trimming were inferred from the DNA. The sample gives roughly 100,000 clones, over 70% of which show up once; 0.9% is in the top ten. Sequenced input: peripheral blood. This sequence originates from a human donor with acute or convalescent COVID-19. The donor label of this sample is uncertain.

The CDR3 protein is CAWSRQGGEQYF. The CDR3 nucleotides read TGTGCCTGGAGTCGACAGGGTGGCGAGCAGTACTTC. The V gene is TRBV30, the J gene TRBJ2-7; TRBD1 matches 7 bases. This CDR3 is 12 amino acids long. The J segment lost 6 bases and the V segment lost 2 bases, leaving 4 bases of the junction unmatched. CDR1 and CDR2 from the germline V gene are GTSNPN and SVGIG (reference sequence).